Presented here are 23 T cell receptor beta chains from one specimen sequenced in a study of a mutant IDH1 vaccine in newly diagnosed glioma. Clones were sequenced by immunoSEQ multiplex PCR, and TCRdb holds only the in-frame ones, with some missing. This sample has over 65,000 clones; 80% to 85% occur once, and the top ten carry less than 15%. Noted time point: week 35, safety follow-up. With topical imiquimod, each dose of the vaccine consisted of 300 ug of mutant IDH1 20-mer peptide. Their antigen targets remain unknown. The sample in question was PBMCs, obtained from a glioma patient whose treatment included an IDH1 peptide vaccine. Receptors were obtained from a man aged 18 to 29 with glioma.

A few counts support this clone. The V and J genes are TRBV14 and TRBJ2-2; TRBD1 matches 9 bases. The CDR3 is made up of 15 amino acids. V lost 6 bases to trimming and J lost 4 bases; unmatched junction nucleotides: 6. Looked up from germline, CDR1 is SGHDN and CDR2 is FVKESK. The DNA of the CDR3 is TGTGCCAGCAGGAAGGACAGGGGAAGCACCGGGGAGCTGTTTTTT. It yields the protein CASRKDRGSTGELFF.

The chain uses TRBV4-2 and TRBJ2-1; 10 positions match TRBD2. There are 18 residues in the CDR3. The V gene's germline CDR1 is LGHNA and CDR2 YNFKEQ. With V trimmed by 4 bases and J by 1 base, 10 bases remained unmatched. The CDR3 sequence is CASSPRTSGFPSYNEQFF. CDR3 in DNA: TGTGCCAGCAGCCCTCGGACTAGCGGATTTCCATCCTACAATGAGCAGTTCTTC.

The chain recombines TRBV14 with TRBJ2-7; D may be TRBD2 (6 bases). Per germline, CDR1 SGHDN and CDR2 FVKESK. V lost 2 bases and J lost 5, with 16 bases in between. This CDR3 contains 15 residues. As DNA, the CDR3 is TGTGCCAGCAGCCAAATAGCGGACCCATTTCACGAGCAGTACTTC. It specifies CASSQIADPFHEQYF.

This clone appeared once. The chain couples TRBV10-3 to TRBJ2-5; 14 positions agree with TRBD2. Germline-derived CDR1 and CDR2 are ENHRY and SYGVKD. The CDR3 consists of 17 residues. After removal of 5 bases from V and 8 bases from J, the junction contained 13 bases not matched to a gene. The CDR3 coding sequence is TGTGCCATCAGTTTAAAGGCCGGGACTAGCGGGGGAGAAACCCAGTACTTC. Translation: CAISLKAGTSGGETQYF.

The CDR3 loop is CASSSRTGGNTEAFF. CDR3 DNA sequence: TGTGCCAGCAGCTCTAGGACAGGGGGGAACACTGAAGCTTTCTTT. The gene calls are TRBV7-2 and TRBJ1-1; 10 bases are shared with TRBD1. Looked up from germline, CDR1 is SGHTA and CDR2 is FQGNSA. The CDR3 sequence is 15 residues long. The trim removed 4 bases at V and 1 base at J, leaving 3 bases unmatched.

The chain's CDR3 is CASRSAGIAKNIQYF. For the CDR3, the DNA is TGTGCCAGCCGATCAGCAGGTATAGCCAAAAACATTCAGTACTTC. The chain combines TRBV5-6 with TRBJ2-4; D call uncertain. The CDR3 consists of 15 residues. Germline V lookup: CDR1 SGHDT, CDR2 YYEEEE. Trimming removed 7 bases from V and 0 bases from J, with 14 bases in between.

The chain recombines TRBV7-9 with TRBJ1-2, with D maybe TRBD1 (5 bases). Per the germline V gene, CDR1 is SEHNR and CDR2 is FQNEAQ (reference sequence). V lost 8 bases, J lost 6 bases, and 13 bases lay in between. This CDR3 has 12 residues. The CDR3 DNA is TGTGCCAGCGAGCCAGGGCTTGATGGCTACACCTTC. This translates into CASEPGLDGYTF.

This clone was detected only a few times. The rearrangement uses TRBV7-6 and TRBJ1-5; perhaps TRBD1 as D (6 bases). This CDR3 contains 13 residues. V was pared by 5 bases and J by 4 bases, with 9 bases between. Germline V gene lookup returns CDR1 SGHVS and CDR2 FNYEAQ. CDR3 sequence (DNA): TGTGCCAGCAGCCTCACAGGGAATCAGCCCCAGCATTTT. As protein: CASSLTGNQPQHF.

V usage is TRBV29-1 and J usage is TRBJ2-7; D is unresolved. Per the germline V gene, CDR1 is SQVTM and CDR2 is ANQGSEA. The CDR3 sequence is 14 residues long. The V gene lost 4 bases and the J gene lost 3 bases, with 16 bases spanning the gap. The CDR3 region has the DNA TGCAGCGTTGCCATTCGGATGACGGACTACGAGCAGTACTTC. Its translation is CSVAIRMTDYEQYF.

The chain is built from TRBV15 and TRBJ2-7, with a tentative D call TRBD2 (7 bases). Germline-derived CDR1 and CDR2 are LNHNV and YYDKDF (reference sequence). Between the trimmed V and J ends, which lost 8 bases and 0 bases, there was a span of 11 bases. The CDR3 runs 13 residues. The DNA of the CDR3 is TGTGCCACCGGGAGGGGGAGCTCCTACGAGCAGTACTTC. Protein: CATGRGSSYEQYF.

V gene TRBV29-1 combines with J gene TRBJ2-3; possible D gene TRBD2, 5 bases. Germline assignment: CDR1 SQVTM and CDR2 ANQGSEA. The CDR3 is 11 residues long. Trimming cost V 7 bases and J 4 bases, with 9 bases left between them. CDR3 nucleotides: TGCAGCGGGTACGGGGCAGATACGCAGTATTTT. Translation gives CSGYGADTQYF.

J is TRBJ1-1 and V is TRBV25-1, with TRBD1 matching over 8 bases. The length of the CDR3 is 15 residues. Per the germline V gene, CDR1 is MGHDK and CDR2 is SYGVNS. The ends lost 4 bases at V and 0 bases at J; junction bases unmatched: 4. Written as DNA, the CDR3 is TGTGCCAGCAGTGTCAGGGGGCGGTTGAACACTGAAGCTTTCTTT. Its translation: CASSVRGRLNTEAFF.

This chain links TRBV10-3 with TRBJ1-4; D perhaps matches TRBD1 (6 bases). Germline CDR1 is ENHRY and CDR2 is SYGVKD. The length of the CDR3 is 13 residues. Trimming removed 4 bases from V and 7 bases from J, with 10 bases in between. The CDR3 loop reads CAISVRGGEKLFF. In nucleotides, the CDR3 is TGTGCCATCAGTGTTAGAGGGGGTGAAAAACTGTTTTTT.

V gene TRBV5-6 combines with J gene TRBJ1-6; no clear D. The length of the CDR3 is 16 residues. The germline V gene has CDR1 SGHDT and CDR2 YYEEEE. V gave up 4 bases and J gave up 7 bases, with 18 bases separating them. The CDR3 DNA reads TGTGCCAGCAGCCAAGACCCCGGGAACTACAATTCACCCCTCCACTTT. Translation gives CASSQDPGNYNSPLHF.

This rearrangement joins TRBV6-1 to TRBJ2-5; D might be TRBD2 (5 bases). V lost 6 bases and J 0 bases, leaving 14 bases between the germline ends. CDR3 length: 15 residues. Germline CDR1 is MNHNS and CDR2 is SASEGT. CDR3 sequence reads: CASRDGMRYQETQYF. The CDR3 DNA reads as TGTGCCAGCAGGGACGGGATGAGATACCAAGAGACCCAGTACTTC.

V gene TRBV7-2 combines with J gene TRBJ2-3; D is possibly TRBD2 (6 bases). Trimming removed 5 bases from V and 2 bases from J, with 20 bases in between. This CDR3 comprises 17 residues. The germline gives CDR1 SGHTA, CDR2 FQGNSA. The CDR3 nucleotides are TGTGCCAGCAGCGGGACTTGGGATGGGATCTTCACAGATACGCAGTATTTT. The encoded protein is CASSGTWDGIFTDTQYF.

This clone was observed a handful of times. V gene TRBV30 combines with J gene TRBJ2-3; D tentatively reads TRBD1 or TRBD2 (5 bases each). The CDR3 runs to 15 residues. Trimming cost V 4 bases and J 2 bases, with 16 bases left between them. Per germline, CDR1 GTSNPN and CDR2 SVGIG (reference sequence). The CDR3 sequence: CAWNGGTSYTDTQYF. The DNA of the CDR3 is TGTGCCTGGAATGGGGGTACTTCGTACACAGATACGCAGTATTTT.

The chain is built from TRBV29-1 and TRBJ1-1; D remains unclear. Germline values: CDR1 SQVTM, CDR2 ANQGSEA. CDR3 size: 10 residues. V gave up 5 bases and J gave up 2 bases, with 3 bases separating them. DNA of the CDR3: TGCAGCGTTCAAAACACTGAAGCTTTCTTT. Translation: CSVQNTEAFF.

The sample holds one count of this clone. The chain's CDR3 is CASSPEAFF. The CDR3 coding sequence is TGTGCCAGCAGCCCAGAAGCTTTCTTT. V gene TRBV11-2 combines with J gene TRBJ1-1; D is unclear. Germline V CDR1 and CDR2: SGHAT, FQNNGV. The CDR3 covers 9 residues. V shed 5 bases and J shed 8 bases, with 3 bases lying between them.

V and J are TRBV6-1 and TRBJ2-7; D tentatively reads TRBD1 or TRBD2 (6 bases each). Germline V gene sequence: CDR1 MNHNS, CDR2 SASEGT. The CDR3 consists of 15 residues. The V gene lost 3 bases and the J gene lost 7 bases, with 19 bases spanning the gap. The CDR3 sequence is CASSDLVRGLREQYF. The CDR3 DNA reads TGTGCCAGCAGTGACCTCGTTCGGGGGCTCCGGGAGCAGTACTTC.

V usage is TRBV7-6 and J usage is TRBJ2-6, with 9 bases aligning to TRBD1. Looked up from germline, CDR1 is SGHVS and CDR2 is FNYEAQ. The CDR3 is 18 residues long. J lost 0 bases, V lost 8 bases, and 11 bases had no gene match. The CDR3 reads CASGRGTGIYSGANVLTF. The CDR3 coding sequence is TGTGCCAGCGGGCGGGGGACAGGGATTTACTCTGGGGCCAACGTCCTGACTTTC.

As regards this clone: Its ends do not fully match the called genes, so a read error is possible. The chain employs TRBV7-7 and TRBJ2-2, with D possibly called TRBD1 or TRBD2 (6 bases each). The length of the CDR3 is 17 residues. Per germline, CDR1 SSHAT and CDR2 FNYEAQ (reference sequence). CDR3 in DNA: TGTGCTAGCAGCTACGGGGTATGGGGGGCCAACACCGGGGAGCTGTTTTTT. It encodes CASSYGVWGANTGELFF. Full variable domain (rest looked up from reference TRBV7-7 and TRBJ2-2): GAGVSQSPRYKVTKRGQDVTLRCDPISSHATLYWYQQALGQGPEFLTYFNYEAQPDKSGLPSDRFSAERPEGSISTLTIQRTEQRDSAMYRCASSYGVWGANTGELFFGEGSRLTVL.

V and J are TRBV6-1 and TRBJ1-3, with unresolved D. V dropped 4 bases and J dropped 4 bases, with 8 bases sitting between them. Germline V lookup: CDR1 MNHNS, CDR2 SASEGT. The CDR3 loop spans 13 amino acids. The chain's CDR3 is CASSAVSGNTIYF. CDR3 in DNA: TGTGCCAGCAGTGCGGTTAGCGGAAACACCATATATTTT.